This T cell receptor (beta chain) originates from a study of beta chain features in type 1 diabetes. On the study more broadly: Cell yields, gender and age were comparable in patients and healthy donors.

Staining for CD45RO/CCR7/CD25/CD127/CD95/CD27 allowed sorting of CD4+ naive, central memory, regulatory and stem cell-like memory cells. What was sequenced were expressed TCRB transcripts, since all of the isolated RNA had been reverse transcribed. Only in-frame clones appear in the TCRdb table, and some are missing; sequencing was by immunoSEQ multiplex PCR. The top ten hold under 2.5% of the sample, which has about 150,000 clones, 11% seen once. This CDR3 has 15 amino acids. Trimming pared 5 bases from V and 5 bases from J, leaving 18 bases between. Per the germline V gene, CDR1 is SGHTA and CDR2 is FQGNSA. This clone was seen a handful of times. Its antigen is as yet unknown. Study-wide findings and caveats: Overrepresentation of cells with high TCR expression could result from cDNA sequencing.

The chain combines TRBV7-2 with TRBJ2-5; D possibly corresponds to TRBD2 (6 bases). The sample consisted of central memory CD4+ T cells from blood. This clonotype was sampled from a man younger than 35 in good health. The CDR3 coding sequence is TGTGCCAGCAGCATGATCGGAGGGTGGCGCGAGACCCAGTACTTC. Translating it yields CASSMIGGWRETQYF.